The 13 T cell receptor beta chains presented below share a single source sample, sequenced in a study of cytomegalovirus exposure and HLA in healthy donors. Primers for the PCR totalled 60 Vbeta and 13 Jbeta. Sequenced by immunoSEQ multiplex PCR; TCRdb stores in-frame clones only, minus some. The table shows about 140,000 clones, with roughly 78% occurring only once. Sequenced sample: PBMCs. The receptors were gathered from a man aged 30-40 years in good health.

The chain couples TRBV27 to TRBJ2-7; TRBD2 matches 8 bases. CDR3 size: 15 residues. The V segment lost 5 bases and the J segment 1 base; nucleotides outside the gene matches: 7. Germline CDR1 reads MNHEY; CDR2 reads SMNVEV (reference sequence). CDR3 sequence: CASSVAGLRSYEQYF. In nucleotides, the CDR3 is TGTGCCAGCAGTGTAGCGGGACTGCGATCCTACGAGCAGTACTTC.

This clone was counted once. Written as DNA, the CDR3 is TGTGCCAGCAGCTTAGGTAGTGGGTTCTACGGTCCCCACGCGGATGGCTACACCTTC. Translated, it gives CASSLGSGFYGPHADGYTF. V usage is TRBV11-2 and J usage is TRBJ1-2; no firm D call. CDR3 size: 19 residues. Germline lookup yields CDR1 SGHAT and CDR2 FQNNGV. Trimming took off 1 base at V and 6 bases at J, with 27 bases between the two ends.

This sequence joins TRBV19 and TRBJ2-1; 15 bases agree with TRBD2. The CDR3 length is 16 residues. Losses at the gene ends were 5 bases for V and 6 bases for J; bases not matched to a gene: 5. Germline CDR1 reads LNHDA; CDR2 reads SQIVND (reference sequence). CDR3 bases: TGTGCCAGTAGTCGGACTAGCGGGAGGGGGCCCAATGAGCAGTTCTTC. Its protein is CASSRTSGRGPNEQFF. The whole variable domain, filled in from reference TRBV19 and TRBJ2-1, reads DGGITQSPKYLFRKEGQNVTLSCEQNLNHDAMYWYRQDPGQGLRLIYYSQIVNDFQKGDIAEGYSVSREKKESFPLTVTSAQKNPTAFYLCASSRTSGRGPNEQFFGPGTRLTVL.

The chain couples TRBV7-8 to TRBJ2-2; 7 bases fit TRBD2. V gave up 8 bases and J gave up 7 bases; unmatched junction bases: 16. The CDR3 spans 16 residues. Germline CDR1 is SGHVS and CDR2 is FQNEAQ. In nucleotides, the CDR3 is TGTGCCAGCGCCAGACGGTCTGCGGGAGTAGGCGGGGAGCTGTTTTTT. It yields the protein CASARRSAGVGGELFF.

The chain recombines TRBV27 with TRBJ2-6; 10 bases map to TRBD1. The germline CDR1 and CDR2 sequences are MNHEY and SMNVEV (reference sequence). V trimming: 6 bases; J trimming: 0 bases; junction bases outside the gene matches: 11. This CDR3 contains 19 residues. The CDR3 region has the DNA TGTGCCAGCAGGGGGGGTGGGACAGGGGCCACCTCTGGGGCCAACGTCCTGACTTTC. As protein: CASRGGGTGATSGANVLTF.

The CDR3 region has the DNA TGTGCCTGGAGCTCACTAGCGGGAGGTTTCTGGGGGCAGTACTTC. Protein sequence: CAWSSLAGGFWGQYF. V is TRBV30 and J is TRBJ2-7, with TRBD2 identical over 12 bases. With V trimmed by 3 bases and J by 9 bases, 12 bases remained unmatched. The CDR3 length is 15 residues. Germline loops: CDR1 GTSNPN, CDR2 SVGIG (reference sequence).

This chain connects TRBV11-3 to TRBJ1-4, with D uncertain. Germline loops: CDR1 SGHNT, CDR2 YENEEA. The germline V and J ends were trimmed by 1 base and 5 bases, with 14 bases remaining between them. This CDR3 is 16 amino acids long. The CDR3 sequence is CASSLAPGRVNEKLFF. DNA of the CDR3: TGTGCCAGCAGCTTAGCCCCGGGGAGGGTGAATGAAAAACTGTTTTTT.

This chain connects TRBV5-5 to TRBJ1-1; D is unresolved. Germline values: CDR1 SGHKS, CDR2 YYEKEE (reference sequence). Trimming stripped 0 bases from V and 0 bases from J, with 6 bases between. This CDR3 spans 14 amino acids. The DNA for the CDR3 is TGTGCCAGCAGCTTGGAGAGGTTGAACACTGAAGCTTTCTTT. This sequence encodes CASSLERLNTEAFF. Based on the CDR3 plus reference TRBV5-5 and TRBJ1-1, the full variable domain is DAGVTQSPTHLIKTRGQQVTLRCSPISGHKSVSWYQQVLGQGPQFIFQYYEKEERGRGNFPDRFSARQFPNYSSELNVNALLLGDSALYLCASSLERLNTEAFFGQGTRLTVV.

Of note for this clone: At one end the junction does not follow the germline gene, possibly because of a read error. The same CDR3 arises from other DNA sequences in this sample as well. V usage is TRBV6-6 and J usage is TRBJ1-1; 11 nucleotides align to TRBD1. The germline CDR1 and CDR2 sequences are MNHNY and SVGAGI (reference sequence). The CDR3 consists of 13 residues. The CDR3, as DNA: TGTGCCAGCGGACAGGGGGCTTTGGTTGAAGCCTTCTTT. Its protein product is CASGQGALVEAFF.

The gene calls are TRBV9 and TRBJ2-5; D ambiguous. Germline values: CDR1 SGDLS, CDR2 YYNGEE. V was trimmed by 3 bases and J by 5 bases, leaving 8 bases between them. The CDR3 is made up of 12 amino acids. In DNA form, the CDR3 reads TGTGCCAGCAGCGCCTCCGGGGAGACCCAGTACTTC. This gives the protein CASSASGETQYF.

A few counts support this clone. One junction end does not reproduce the germline sequence, and a read error may be involved. The chain uses TRBV2 and TRBJ2-2, with TRBD2 matching over 7 bases. The CDR3 is 15 residues long. CDR1 is SNHLY and CDR2 is FYNNEI in the germline V gene. The CDR3 spells CASRLAEWNTGELYF. CDR3 nucleotide sequence: TGTGCCAGCCGACTAGCCGAATGGAACACCGGGGAGCTGTATTTT.

The V gene is TRBV29-1, the J gene TRBJ1-3; maybe TRBD1 (5 bases). The CDR3 consists of 14 residues. From germline, CDR1 is SQVTM and CDR2 ANQGSEA. Trimming cost V 7 bases and J 3 bases, with 16 bases left between them. The CDR3 loop reads CSASGGRGGNTIYF. The CDR3 region has the DNA TGCAGCGCCTCCGGGGGAAGAGGTGGAAACACCATATATTTT.

Worth noting for this clone: The same CDR3 can be traced to other DNA sequences in this sample. This sequence joins TRBV6-5 and TRBJ1-2; 9 nucleotides line up with TRBD1. There are 13 residues in the CDR3. The ends lost 5 bases at V and 8 bases at J; junction bases unmatched: 6. From germline, CDR1 is MNHEY and CDR2 SVGAGI. The CDR3, as DNA: TGTGCCAGCAGTCAGGGACAGGGAGGCGGCTACACCTTC. It yields the protein CASSQGQGGGYTF.